What follows are 23 T cell receptor beta chains derived from one specimen sequenced in a study of blood T cell repertoires in COVID-19. TCRdb keeps only in-frame clones here, not all; method: immunoSEQ multiplex PCR. Of around 160,000 clones listed, roughly 80% are singletons. The specimen was peripheral blood. All receptors come from a human donor with acute or convalescent COVID-19. The donor label of this sample is uncertain.

This chain connects TRBV5-1 to TRBJ1-2; D remains ambiguous. Looked up from germline, CDR1 is SGHRS and CDR2 is YFSETQ. This CDR3 spans 12 amino acids. V gave up 0 bases and J gave up 6 bases, with 6 bases separating them. The CDR3: CASSLERHGYTF. For the CDR3, the DNA is TGCGCCAGCAGCTTGGAGAGGCATGGCTACACCTTC. Together with reference TRBV5-1 and TRBJ1-2, the CDR3 gives the full variable domain: KAGVTQTPRYLIKTRGQQVTLSCSPISGHRSVSWYQQTPGQGLQFLFEYFSETQRNKGNFPGRFSGRQFSNSRSEMNVSTLELGDSALYLCASSLERHGYTFGSGTRLTVV.

The genes are TRBV12-5 and TRBJ2-3; D ambiguous. The germline gives CDR1 LGHNT, CDR2 FRNRAP. Between the trimmed V and J ends, which lost 0 bases and 4 bases, there was a span of 8 bases. The CDR3 extends over 14 amino acids. The CDR3 nucleotides are TGTGCTAGTGGTTTGGTACTCGCCGCAGATACGCAGTATTTT. The encoded protein is CASGLVLAADTQYF. Filled out from reference TRBV12-5 and TRBJ2-3, the complete variable domain reads DARVTQTPRHKVTEMGQEVTMRCQPILGHNTVFWYRQTMMQGLELLAYFRNRAPLDDSGMPKDRFSAEMPDATLATLKIQPSEPRDSAVYFCASGLVLAADTQYFGPGTRLTVL.

This chain uses TRBV5-1 with TRBJ1-1; TRBD1 is a possible D gene (6 bases). This CDR3 is 17 amino acids long. The germline V and J ends were trimmed by 2 bases and 0 bases, with 17 bases remaining between them. The germline V gene has CDR1 SGHRS and CDR2 YFSETQ. CDR3 nucleotides: TGCGCCAGCAGCTTAGGGACACTCATTTCGTTGAACACTGAAGCTTTCTTT. This encodes CASSLGTLISLNTEAFF.

The gene calls are TRBV18 and TRBJ1-2; TRBD1 might be the D (6 bases). CDR3 length: 14 residues. Per the germline V gene, CDR1 is KGHSH and CDR2 is LQKENI. V was clipped by 2 bases and J by 2 bases, with 9 bases between them. CDR3 DNA: TGTGCCAGCTCACCAGGGACACAGAACTATGGCTACACCTTC. It codes for CASSPGTQNYGYTF. The complete variable domain, with remaining parts taken from reference TRBV18 and TRBJ1-2, reads NAGVMQNPRHLVRRRGQEARLRCSPMKGHSHVYWYRQLPEEGLKFMVYLQKENIIDESGMPKERFSAEFPKEGPSILRIQQVVRGDSAAYFCASSPGTQNYGYTFGSGTRLTVV.

The rearrangement links TRBV4-1 to TRBJ1-5, with TRBD1 identical over 9 bases. V dropped 0 bases and J dropped 6; count of bases not matched to a gene: 6. Germline V CDR1 and CDR2: MGHRA, YSYEKL. The CDR3 totals 16 residues. The CDR3 sequence: CASSQEPGQGGQPQHF. DNA for the CDR3: TGCGCCAGCAGCCAAGAACCGGGACAGGGTGGTCAGCCCCAGCATTTT.

The chain is built from TRBV19 and TRBJ2-1; 9 bases line up with TRBD2. With 5 bases clipped from V and 0 bases from J, the junction kept 5 bases outside the gene matches. CDR1 and CDR2 from the germline V gene are LNHDA and SQIVND (reference sequence). CDR3 length equals 16 residues. CDR3 loop: CASSSQAGGSYNEQFF. The CDR3 nucleotides are TGTGCCAGTAGTTCCCAAGCGGGGGGCTCCTACAATGAGCAGTTCTTC. Combining the CDR3 with reference TRBV19 and TRBJ2-1 gives the whole variable domain DGGITQSPKYLFRKEGQNVTLSCEQNLNHDAMYWYRQDPGQGLRLIYYSQIVNDFQKGDIAEGYSVSREKKESFPLTVTSAQKNPTAFYLCASSSQAGGSYNEQFFGPGTRLTVL.

This clone was observed a handful of times. J is TRBJ2-1 and V is TRBV11-2; the match to TRBD1 covers 7 bases. The ends lost 1 base at V and 16 bases at J; junction bases unmatched: 7. The CDR3 runs 12 residues. Germline CDR1 and CDR2: SGHAT and FQNNGV. CDR3 residues: CASSLVDRPVFF. The DNA of the CDR3 is TGTGCCAGCAGCTTAGTGGACAGGCCCGTATTCTTC.

This chain connects TRBV14 to TRBJ1-1, with D hard to call. The CDR3 extends over 11 amino acids. V lost 4 bases and J 11 bases, leaving 11 bases between the germline ends. The germline V gene has CDR1 SGHDN and CDR2 FVKESK. The CDR3 nucleotides read TGTGCCAGCAGCCGCGGCTATCTCGCTTTCTTT. This encodes CASSRGYLAFF.

The gene calls are TRBV7-9 and TRBJ2-3; 7 bases are a match to TRBD1. The CDR3 spans 12 residues. In germline, CDR1 is SEHNR, CDR2 FQNEAQ (reference sequence). Trimming cost V 11 bases and J 2 bases; bases outside gene matches: 4. The CDR3 loop is CALDRDTDTQYF. The DNA of the CDR3 is TGTGCCCTAGACAGGGACACAGATACGCAGTATTTT.

This clone was seen a single time. The J gene is TRBJ1-1, the V gene TRBV6-1, with D possibly TRBD1 on 5 matching bases. Trimming shortened V by 5 bases and J by 1 base, and 14 bases separated the two germline ends. CDR3 length: 15 amino acids. Germline V CDR1 and CDR2: MNHNS, SASEGT. The CDR3 bases are TGTGCCAGCAGTCTACTTTTTCAGGGGAACACTGAAGCTTTCTTT. This translates into CASSLLFQGNTEAFF.

This chain uses TRBV9 with TRBJ1-2, with 7 bases aligning to TRBD1. The trim removed 0 bases at V and 4 bases at J, leaving 12 bases unmatched. The CDR3 has 17 residues. CDR1 is SGDLS, CDR2 YYNGEE, per germline. Here the CDR3 reads CASSVEGKTGPFYGYTF. The DNA of the CDR3 is TGTGCCAGCAGCGTAGAGGGTAAGACAGGGCCCTTCTATGGCTACACCTTC.

The V call is TRBV24-1, the J call TRBJ2-1; 8 positions agree with TRBD1. Germline-derived CDR1 and CDR2 are KGHDR and SFDVKD. The length of the CDR3 is 15 residues. After removal of 4 bases from V and 5 bases from J, the junction contained 6 bases not matched to a gene. The CDR3 spells CATSEDRVTDNEQFF. CDR3 DNA sequence: TGTGCCACCAGTGAGGACAGGGTAACCGACAATGAGCAGTTCTTC.

The chain is built from TRBV5-1 and TRBJ1-1; perhaps TRBD1 as D (5 bases). The germline V and J ends were trimmed by 1 base and 5 bases, with 12 bases remaining between them. Per the germline V gene, CDR1 is SGHRS and CDR2 is YFSETQ. This CDR3 spans 14 amino acids. Here the CDR3 reads CASSLFQGGTEAFF. DNA for the CDR3: TGCGCCAGCAGCTTGTTCCAGGGTGGAACTGAAGCTTTCTTT.

The V and J genes are TRBV7-8 and TRBJ1-2; 10 nucleotides align to TRBD1. Trimming took 5 bases from V and 4 from J; bases not matched to a gene: 7. Germline CDR1 is SGHVS and CDR2 is FQNEAQ. The CDR3 spans 15 residues. In DNA form, the CDR3 reads TGTGCCAGCAGCCACGGGACAGGGGCTCCCTATGGCTACACCTTC. It is translated as CASSHGTGAPYGYTF.

CDR3 sequence (DNA): TGTGCCAGTCGCTCGATGGACAGGGGGTTGTTACGATCAAGCTCTGGGGCCAACGTCCTGACTTTC. As protein: CASRSMDRGLLRSSSGANVLTF. The chain employs TRBV19 and TRBJ2-6, with 10 bases identical to TRBD1. The ends lost 8 bases at V and 0 bases at J; junction bases unmatched: 22. The V gene's germline CDR1 is LNHDA and CDR2 SQIVND (reference sequence). This CDR3 is 22 amino acids long.

As to this clone: This may be a read error: a much more frequent sequence differs by one nucleotide. Additional DNA sequences in this sample encode the identical CDR3. The gene calls are TRBV7-9 and TRBJ2-1, with D hard to call. Trimming took 5 bases from V and 7 from J, leaving 12 bases between them. Germline V gene sequence: CDR1 SEHNR, CDR2 FQNEAQ (reference sequence). This CDR3 has 13 amino acids. The CDR3: CASSPNHRNEQFF. The CDR3 DNA reads as TGTGCCAGCAGCCCTAACCACCGTAATGAGCAGTTCTTC.

The rearrangement uses TRBV12-5 and TRBJ2-1; weak D call: TRBD1 (5 bases). From germline, CDR1 is LGHNT and CDR2 FRNRAP. The CDR3 length is 17 residues. Trimming stripped 1 base from V and 0 bases from J, with 13 bases between. CDR3 sequence (DNA): TGTGCTAGTGGTTTGGGGGCAGGGTTTAGCTCCTACAATGAGCAGTTCTTC. It encodes CASGLGAGFSSYNEQFF.

This chain links TRBV12-5 with TRBJ1-2, with D tentatively TRBD1 (5 bases). V lost 4 bases and J 4 bases, leaving 16 bases between the germline ends. The CDR3 consists of 15 residues. The germline V gene encodes CDR1 LGHNT and CDR2 FRNRAP. The DNA of the CDR3 is TGTGCTAGTGGTTACCAAGAGGGGAGGCTCTATGGCTACACCTTC. Residues: CASGYQEGRLYGYTF.

This clone was seen more than once but under ten times. The rearrangement links TRBV11-1 to TRBJ2-3; D uncertain. The V and J ends lost 0 bases and 3 bases respectively, with 7 bases between them. Germline assignment: CDR1 SGHAT and CDR2 FQDESV (reference sequence). The CDR3 runs 14 residues. The CDR3 DNA sequence: TGTGCCAGCAGCTTAGCGGTGAGGACAGATACGCAGTATTTT. It translates to CASSLAVRTDTQYF.

The V gene is TRBV5-4, the J gene TRBJ2-3; D may be TRBD2 (6 bases). This CDR3 has 14 amino acids. V was clipped by 0 bases and J by 2 bases, with 7 bases between them. Germline-derived CDR1 and CDR2 are SGHNT and YYREEE (reference sequence). The CDR3 loop is CASSLAGDTDTQYF. CDR3 in DNA: TGTGCCAGCAGCTTGGCGGGGGACACAGATACGCAGTATTTT.

The chain couples TRBV5-4 to TRBJ1-6, with TRBD1 matching over 7 bases. V was clipped by 3 bases and J by 8 bases; unmatched bases: 5. Germline CDR1 SGHNT, CDR2 YYREEE (reference sequence). This CDR3 is built from 14 residues. This CDR3 reads CASSYGQEHSPLHF. The CDR3 DNA reads TGTGCCAGCAGCTACGGACAGGAGCATTCACCCCTCCACTTT.

The chain is built from TRBV19 and TRBJ2-7; a weak D match, TRBD1 (5 bases). With 9 bases removed from V and 3 bases from J, the gap between germline ends came to 15 bases. CDR1 and CDR2 from the germline V gene are LNHDA and SQIVND (reference sequence). This CDR3 has 13 amino acids. The CDR3 region is CARQRQPSYEQYF. The CDR3, as DNA: TGTGCCAGGCAACGACAGCCTAGCTACGAGCAGTACTTC.

The V call is TRBV30, the J call TRBJ1-2; D may be TRBD1 (5 bases). The CDR3 runs 13 residues. Germline-derived CDR1 and CDR2 are GTSNPN and SVGIG (reference sequence). The V and J ends lost 1 base and 10 bases respectively, with 16 bases between them. CDR3 in amino acids: CAWSEPPGGVYTF. CDR3 coding DNA: TGTGCCTGGAGTGAGCCCCCCGGGGGAGTCTACACCTTC.